These 16 T cell receptor beta chains came from one sample sequenced in a study of OX40 agonist ivuxolimab in advanced cancers. Clones were sequenced by immunoSEQ multiplex PCR, and TCRdb holds only the in-frame ones, with some missing. This repertoire shows 45,000 to 60,000 clones, roughly 90% found once; its top ten account for around an eighth. The source was CD4+ or CD8+ T cells sorted from blood, collected in a trial of the OX40 agonist ivuxolimab. Every receptor here comes from an adult with an advanced solid tumor such as melanoma, head and neck, liver or kidney cancer.

CDR3 amino acids: CASSRVLTRKTYGYTF. CDR3 in DNA: TGCGCCAGCAGTCGTGTACTAACGCGAAAGACCTATGGCTACACCTTC. The chain uses TRBV10-1 and TRBJ1-2; D gene unclear. CDR1 WNHNN and CDR2 SYGVQD come from the germline V gene (reference sequence). The CDR3 is 16 residues long. The germline V and J ends were trimmed by 5 bases and 4 bases, with 20 bases remaining between them.

The chain joins TRBV14 to TRBJ2-1; TRBD1 agrees at 7 bases. Per the germline V gene, CDR1 is SGHDN and CDR2 is FVKESK. Trimming took 4 bases from V and 14 from J; bases not matched to a gene: 8. The CDR3 runs 12 residues. The CDR3 region has the DNA TGTGCCAGCAGCCTTTTGGGACAGACAGAGTTCTTC. It translates to CASSLLGQTEFF.

The table lists this clone with a few counts. The chain has TRBV4-1 and TRBJ2-1; the match to TRBD2 covers 13 bases. The CDR3 runs 19 residues. Germline CDR1 is MGHRA and CDR2 is YSYEKL. V gave up 1 base and J gave up 0 bases; unmatched junction bases: 6. The DNA for the CDR3 is TGCGCCAGCAGCCAAGGAGGACTAGCGGGGGTTCGCTCCTACAATGAGCAGTTCTTC. Translation: CASSQGGLAGVRSYNEQFF.

This chain connects TRBV28 to TRBJ1-5; no clear D. V dropped 1 base and J dropped 0 bases, with 13 bases sitting between them. The CDR3 covers 17 residues. The germline CDR1 and CDR2 sequences are MDHEN and SYDVKM. The CDR3 DNA reads TGTGCCAGCAGTTTATATTCTCTCCGGGATAGCAATCAGCCCCAGCATTTT. It translates to CASSLYSLRDSNQPQHF.

The J gene is TRBJ2-1, the V gene TRBV11-2; D gene ambiguous. Trimming removed 0 bases at V and 7 bases at J, with 7 bases between. Germline V gene data show CDR1 as SGHAT and CDR2 as FQNNGV. This CDR3 spans 13 amino acids. CDR3: CASSLDRENEQFF. The CDR3 DNA reads as TGTGCCAGCAGCTTAGATCGAGAGAATGAGCAGTTCTTC.

The chain carries TRBV28 and TRBJ2-7, with 9 positions matching TRBD1. Per the germline V gene, CDR1 is MDHEN and CDR2 is SYDVKM. There are 13 residues in the CDR3. The junction had 3 bases not matched to a gene; V was cut back by 6 bases and J by 3 bases. DNA for the CDR3: TGTGCCAGCAGCACAGGGGGCCTCTACGAGCAGTACTTC. Its translation is CASSTGGLYEQYF.

The chain is built from TRBV18 and TRBJ1-6; possible D gene TRBD1, 5 bases. Deletions cut 3 bases from V and 10 bases from J, with 10 bases between. This CDR3 is 13 amino acids long. The V gene's germline CDR1 is KGHSH and CDR2 LQKENI. This CDR3 is CASSPGTESPLHF. The CDR3 region has the DNA TGTGCCAGCTCACCGGGGACCGAATCACCCCTCCACTTT.

The V gene is TRBV28, the J gene TRBJ2-7, with 13 positions matching TRBD2. The CDR3 contains 16 residues. Per germline, CDR1 MDHEN and CDR2 SYDVKM. Trimming cost V 8 bases and J 4 bases; bases outside gene matches: 11. The CDR3 region is CASFPTSGRTRYEQYF. CDR3 nucleotide sequence: TGTGCCAGCTTCCCGACTAGCGGGAGGACCAGATACGAGCAGTACTTC.

The chain joins TRBV5-1 to TRBJ2-7; D is unclear. The CDR3 contains 12 residues. With 2 bases removed from V and 5 bases from J, the gap between germline ends came to 8 bases. The germline gives CDR1 SGHRS, CDR2 YFSETQ. The CDR3 nucleotides are TGCGCCAGCAGCTTCGGAGCGAACGAGCAGTACTTC. Translated, it gives CASSFGANEQYF.

This chain joins TRBV29-1 and TRBJ2-5, with D perhaps matching TRBD2 (5 bases). The V end was cut by 2 bases, the J end by 5 bases, with 18 bases between. This CDR3 region has 15 residues. Germline values: CDR1 SQVTM, CDR2 ANQGSEA. The CDR3 is CSVEFAGRLRETQYF. CDR3 nucleotides: TGCAGCGTTGAATTCGCGGGCAGGCTGCGGGAGACCCAGTACTTC. The full variable domain, in which reference TRBV29-1 and TRBJ2-5 provide the parts outside the CDR3, is SAVISQKPSRDICQRGTSLTIQCQVDSQVTMMFWYRQQPGQSLTLIATANQGSEATYESGFVIDKFPISRPNLTFSTLTVSNMSPEDSSIYLCSVEFAGRLRETQYFGPGTRLLVL.

This chain uses TRBV11-2 with TRBJ1-1; 8 bases match TRBD1. V lost 2 bases to trimming and J lost 1 base; unmatched junction nucleotides: 6. This CDR3 comprises 16 residues. Germline CDR1 reads SGHAT; CDR2 reads FQNNGV. The CDR3: CASSLNGQGGNTEAFF. The DNA of the CDR3 is TGTGCCAGCAGCTTAAATGGACAGGGAGGGAACACTGAAGCTTTCTTT. Looking up the rest from reference TRBV11-2 and TRBJ1-1 gives the full variable domain: EAGVAQSPRYKIIEKRQSVAFWCNPISGHATLYWYQQILGQGPKLLIQFQNNGVVDDSQLPKDRFSAERLKGVDSTLKIQPAKLEDSAVYLCASSLNGQGGNTEAFFGQGTRLTVV.

V gene TRBV19 combines with J gene TRBJ2-2; D remains unclear. Trimming took 6 bases from V and 7 from J, leaving 9 bases between them. Germline V gene lookup returns CDR1 LNHDA and CDR2 SQIVND (reference sequence). The CDR3 is 12 residues long. CDR3 sequence: CASRSLGGELFF. CDR3 sequence (DNA): TGTGCCAGTAGGTCCCTTGGCGGGGAGCTGTTTTTT. Combining the CDR3 with reference TRBV19 and TRBJ2-2 gives the whole variable domain DGGITQSPKYLFRKEGQNVTLSCEQNLNHDAMYWYRQDPGQGLRLIYYSQIVNDFQKGDIAEGYSVSREKKESFPLTVTSAQKNPTAFYLCASRSLGGELFFGEGSRLTVL.

This chain links TRBV11-2 with TRBJ2-4, with TRBD2 matching 16 bases. CDR3 length: 16 residues. Germline CDR1 and CDR2: SGHAT and FQNNGV. J lost 11 bases, V lost 5 bases, and 9 bases had no gene match. CDR3 protein: CASSPVGLAGGRLQYF. Here the CDR3 DNA reads TGTGCCAGCAGCCCAGTGGGACTAGCGGGAGGGCGTCTTCAGTACTTC.

V and J are TRBV6-4 and TRBJ2-3; 12 bases agree with TRBD2. The germline gives CDR1 MRHNA, CDR2 SNTAGT. Unmatched junction bases numbered 3, after V lost 9 bases and J lost 2 bases. This CDR3 comprises 14 residues. Here the CDR3 DNA reads TGTGCCAGTCGACTAGCGGGAGACACAGATACGCAGTATTTT. It translates to CASRLAGDTDTQYF.

The count of this clone is one. This chain connects TRBV13 to TRBJ1-3; 7 nucleotides line up with TRBD1. V gave up 6 bases and J gave up 0 bases; unmatched junction bases: 11. The CDR3 has 17 amino acids. From germline, CDR1 is PRHDT and CDR2 FYEKMQ (reference sequence). The chain's CDR3 is CASRRKGTANSGNTIYF. The CDR3 nucleotides are TGTGCCAGCAGACGTAAAGGGACAGCTAACTCTGGAAACACCATATATTTT. Full variable domain (remainder filled in from reference TRBV13 and TRBJ1-3): AAGVIQSPRHLIKEKRETATLKCYPIPRHDTVYWYQQGPGQDPQFLISFYEKMQSDKGSIPDRFSAQQFSDYHSELNMSSLELGDSALYFCASRRKGTANSGNTIYFGEGSWLTVV.

The chain couples TRBV28 to TRBJ1-2; D is perhaps TRBD1 (6 bases). Trimming took off 3 bases at V and 4 bases at J, with 9 bases between the two ends. CDR1 and CDR2 from the germline V gene are MDHEN and SYDVKM. The CDR3 extends over 13 amino acids. CDR3 sequence reads: CASSFRTVYGYTF. CDR3 DNA: TGTGCCAGCAGTTTCAGGACAGTCTATGGCTACACCTTC.